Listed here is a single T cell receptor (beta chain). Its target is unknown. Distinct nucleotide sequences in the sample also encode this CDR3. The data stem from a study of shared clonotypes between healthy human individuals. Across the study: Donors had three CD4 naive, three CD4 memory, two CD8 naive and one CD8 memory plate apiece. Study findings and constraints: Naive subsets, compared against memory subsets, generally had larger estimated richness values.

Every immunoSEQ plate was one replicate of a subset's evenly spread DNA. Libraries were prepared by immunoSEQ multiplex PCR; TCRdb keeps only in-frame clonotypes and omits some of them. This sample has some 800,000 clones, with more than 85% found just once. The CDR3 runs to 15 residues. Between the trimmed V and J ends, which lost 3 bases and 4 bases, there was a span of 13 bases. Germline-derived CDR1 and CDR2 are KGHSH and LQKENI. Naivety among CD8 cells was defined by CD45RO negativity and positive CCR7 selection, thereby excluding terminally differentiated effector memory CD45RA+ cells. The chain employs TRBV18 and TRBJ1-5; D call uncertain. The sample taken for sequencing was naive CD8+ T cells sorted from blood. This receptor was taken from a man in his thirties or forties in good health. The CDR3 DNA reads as TGTGCCAGCTCACCGACCGGAGGGTCAAATCAGCCCCAGCATTTT. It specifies CASSPTGGSNQPQHF.